Listed here are 26 T cell receptor beta chains from one sample, sequenced in a study of response to subunit inactivated influenza vaccine. TCRdb reprocessed the RT-PCR reads with MiXCR, giving one entry per CDR3 protein. This sample has about 620,000 distinct CDR3 sequences, with approximately 10% found just once. The sample was also linked to a second study, of T cells expressing NK-cell markers. From that study: For TCR beta, cDNA was produced by 5'RACE template switching with UMIs.

Source: PBMCs from blood, taken on the day of vaccination. The receptors come from a man aged 50 or older who received an inactivated influenza vaccine.

V usage is TRBV20-1 and J usage is TRBJ1-1; 7 bases match TRBD1. This CDR3 has 14 amino acids. Trimming at V came to 6 bases and at J to 0 bases, leaving 7 bases not matched to a gene. CDR1 and CDR2 (germline): DFQATT, SNEGSKA (reference sequence). The CDR3 DNA follows: TGCAGTGCGCCGGACAGGACCTTGAACACTGAAGCTTTCTTT. Its translation: CSAPDRTLNTEAFF.

Only a few counts were recorded for this clonotype. The chain is built from TRBV9 and TRBJ2-7, with a weak D call TRBD2 (5 bases). CDR3 length: 16 residues. The V gene's germline CDR1 is SGDLS and CDR2 YYNGEE. The V end was cut by 0 bases, the J end by 0 bases, with 13 bases between. The CDR3: CASSVGGSPFSYEQYF. CDR3 coding DNA: TGTGCCAGCAGCGTAGGCGGGTCTCCTTTCTCCTACGAGCAGTACTTC.

This clonotype has a handful of counts. The gene calls are TRBV12-3 or TRBV12-4 and TRBJ1-1; D ambiguous. With 5 bases removed from V and 0 bases from J, the gap between germline ends came to 10 bases. This CDR3 has 14 amino acids. For the CDR3, the DNA is TGTGCCAGCAGTGCCCGTTCAGTGAACACTGAAGCTTTCTTT. Protein product: CASSARSVNTEAFF.

This clonotype showed up just a few times. J is TRBJ2-1 and V is TRBV7-8; unclear D gene. V lost 1 base and J lost 10, with 11 bases in between. This CDR3 spans 13 amino acids. In germline, CDR1 is SGHVS, CDR2 FQNEAQ. CDR3 region: CASSLGRVWEQFF. CDR3 nucleotides: TGTGCCAGCAGCTTAGGAAGGGTTTGGGAGCAGTTCTTC. The full variable domain, completed using reference TRBV7-8 and TRBJ2-1, is GAGVSQSPRYKVAKRGQDVALRCDPISGHVSLFWYQQALGQGPEFLTYFQNEAQLDKSGLPSDRFFAERPEGSVSTLKIQRTQQEDSAVYLCASSLGRVWEQFFGPGTRLTVL.

This clonotype was counted ten times or more. The chain links TRBV5-1 to TRBJ2-3; D is perhaps TRBD2 (6 bases). CDR1 SGHRS and CDR2 YFSETQ come from the germline V gene. CDR3 length: 16 residues. V gave up 2 bases and J gave up 5 bases, with 18 bases separating them. CDR3 in amino acids: CASSFQGGAAEDTQYF. CDR3 nucleotide sequence: TGCGCCAGCAGCTTTCAAGGCGGGGCGGCGGAAGATACGCAGTATTTT. Full variable domain (remainder filled in from reference TRBV5-1 and TRBJ2-3): KAGVTQTPRYLIKTRGQQVTLSCSPISGHRSVSWYQQTPGQGLQFLFEYFSETQRNKGNFPGRFSGRQFSNSRSEMNVSTLELGDSALYLCASSFQGGAAEDTQYFGPGTRLTVL.

The chain has TRBV7-9 and TRBJ2-1; D might be TRBD1 or TRBD2, each matching 6 bases. From germline, CDR1 is SEHNR and CDR2 FQNEAQ (reference sequence). The CDR3 covers 16 residues. Trimming cost V 0 bases and J 5 bases, with 14 bases left between them. The CDR3 loop is CASSLAPRGANNEQFF. The CDR3, as DNA: TGTGCCAGCAGCTTAGCGCCTAGGGGGGCAAACAATGAGCAGTTCTTC.

This clonotype occurred a few times. This chain links TRBV5-1 with TRBJ1-1, with 8 nucleotides matching TRBD1. CDR1 and CDR2 (germline): SGHRS, YFSETQ. V gave up 1 base and J gave up 4 bases; unmatched junction bases: 3. The CDR3 is 14 amino acids. The CDR3 DNA reads as TGCGCCAGCAGCTTGCCAGGGGGCTTCACTGAAGCTTTCTTT. Translating gives CASSLPGGFTEAFF.

This sequence joins TRBV11-2 and TRBJ2-1, with 8 positions matching TRBD2. After removal of 4 bases from V and 7 bases from J, the junction contained 9 bases not matched to a gene. Germline lookup yields CDR1 SGHAT and CDR2 FQNNGV. This CDR3 is built from 15 residues. CDR3 amino acids: CASSSLAGFGNEQFF. CDR3 in DNA: TGTGCCAGCAGCTCTTTAGCGGGATTCGGTAATGAGCAGTTCTTC.

The DNA of the CDR3 is TGTGCCAGCAGCTCCCGGGGAGGTTACAGCTACGAGCAGTACTTC. Protein: CASSSRGGYSYEQYF. The rearrangement uses TRBV7-2 and TRBJ2-7; tentatively, D is TRBD2 (6 bases). Germline V gene data show CDR1 as SGHTA and CDR2 as FQGNSA. This CDR3 contains 15 residues. Deletions cut 4 bases from V and 3 bases from J, with 16 bases between.

This clonotype was counted only a few times. CDR3 DNA: TGCGCCAGCAGCCCCCGGACAGGGACATTGGACACTGAAGCTTTCTTT. Translation: CASSPRTGTLDTEAFF. The chain links TRBV5-1 to TRBJ1-1, with 8 bases aligning to TRBD1. J lost 3 bases, V lost 4 bases, and 11 bases had no gene match. Germline-derived CDR1 and CDR2 are SGHRS and YFSETQ. The CDR3 totals 16 residues.

This rearrangement joins TRBV20-1 to TRBJ2-5; perhaps D is TRBD1 or TRBD2 (5 bases each). In germline, CDR1 is DFQATT, CDR2 SNEGSKA (reference sequence). Trimming took off 5 bases at V and 3 bases at J, with 10 bases between the two ends. The CDR3 loop spans 12 amino acids. In DNA, the CDR3 is TGCAGTGCTCGGGACGTTAAAGAGACCCAGTACTTC. It encodes CSARDVKETQYF.

The chain links TRBV20-1 to TRBJ1-1; weak D call: TRBD1 (6 bases). CDR3 length: 11 residues. Germline V lookup: CDR1 DFQATT, CDR2 SNEGSKA (reference sequence). V shed 4 bases and J shed 3 bases, with 6 bases lying between them. The CDR3 here is CSANRDTEAFF. DNA of the CDR3: TGCAGTGCTAACAGGGACACTGAAGCTTTCTTT.

In its sample, this clonotype was seen many times. This chain joins TRBV28 and TRBJ2-4, with D tentatively TRBD1 or TRBD2 (6 bases each). V lost 1 base and J 0 bases, leaving 10 bases between the germline ends. This CDR3 is built from 16 residues. The germline V gene has CDR1 MDHEN and CDR2 SYDVKM. In DNA form, the CDR3 reads TGTGCCAGCAGTTTATCTGGGGGGCTAGCCAAAAACATTCAGTACTTC. This encodes CASSLSGGLAKNIQYF. Variable domain in full (rest from reference TRBV28 and TRBJ2-4): DVKVTQSSRYLVKRTGEKVFLECVQDMDHENMFWYRQDPGLGLRLIYFSYDVKMKEKGDIPEGYSVSREKKERFSLILESASTNQTSMYLCASSLSGGLAKNIQYFGAGTRLSVL.

This clonotype was counted many times. The chain couples TRBV18 to TRBJ2-5; no firm D call. Germline V gives CDR1 KGHSH, CDR2 LQKENI. The V end was cut by 1 base, the J end by 2 bases, with 2 bases between. This CDR3 spans 12 amino acids. CDR3 amino acids: CASSPQQETQYF. As DNA, the CDR3 is TGTGCCAGCTCACCACAGCAAGAGACCCAGTACTTC.

This clonotype occurred a few times. The chain is built from TRBV18 and TRBJ2-7; D unclear. The CDR3 is 14 amino acids. Per the germline V gene, CDR1 is KGHSH and CDR2 is LQKENI. V gave up 2 bases and J gave up 6 bases, with 14 bases separating them. CDR3 coding DNA: TGTGCCAGCTCACCATCAGCGTCAGAAGGCGAGCAGTACTTC. It translates to CASSPSASEGEQYF.

This clonotype was observed a handful of times. The chain links TRBV27 to TRBJ2-5; 8 nucleotides line up with TRBD2. CDR3 length equals 16 residues. The V and J ends lost 3 bases and 3 bases, in that order; junction bases with no gene match: 9. Germline CDR1 MNHEY, CDR2 SMNVEV (reference sequence). The CDR3 DNA sequence: TGTGCCAGCAGTTTCATAGCGGGGCGTTCCGAAGAGACCCAGTACTTC. Its translation: CASSFIAGRSEETQYF.

This clonotype was seen a few times. V gene TRBV4-3 combines with J gene TRBJ2-2; D is perhaps TRBD1 (6 bases). The CDR3 is made up of 13 amino acids. The germline V and J ends were trimmed by 6 bases and 6 bases, with 11 bases remaining between them. From germline, CDR1 is LGHNA and CDR2 YSLEER. CDR3 coding DNA: TGCGCCAGCAGAACAGGGAAGGCCGGGGAGCTGTTTTTT. It encodes CASRTGKAGELFF.

This clonotype was counted only a few times. CDR3 in DNA: TGCGCCAGCAGCCAGGCAGGGTCCTGGGAGGTTGAAAAACTGTTTTTT. This gives the protein CASSQAGSWEVEKLFF. This chain uses TRBV4-1 with TRBJ1-4, with TRBD1 as a possible D gene (5 bases). The V end was cut by 3 bases, the J end by 7 bases, with 18 bases between. Looked up from germline, CDR1 is MGHRA and CDR2 is YSYEKL. This CDR3 is built from 16 residues.

Ten or more counts support this clonotype. The rearrangement links TRBV7-2 to TRBJ2-7; possibly TRBD2 for D (7 bases). The germline gives CDR1 SGHTA, CDR2 FQGNSA. The length of the CDR3 is 14 residues. The V end was cut by 5 bases, the J end by 3 bases, with 14 bases between. CDR3: CASSLGGALYEQYF. The CDR3 nucleotides read TGTGCCAGCAGCCTGGGGGGGGCACTCTACGAGCAGTACTTC. The full variable domain, its missing parts supplied by reference TRBV7-2 and TRBJ2-7, is GAGVSQSPSNKVTEKGKDVELRCDPISGHTALYWYRQSLGQGLEFLIYFQGNSAPDKSGLPSDRFSAERTGGSVSTLTIQRTQQEDSAVYLCASSLGGALYEQYFGPGTRLTVT.

The chain combines TRBV20-1 with TRBJ2-3; D gene uncertain. Trimming removed 5 bases at V and 4 bases at J, with 4 bases between. The germline V gene encodes CDR1 DFQATT and CDR2 SNEGSKA (reference sequence). The CDR3 spans 10 residues. Here the CDR3 DNA reads TGCAGTGCTCGTGCAGATACGCAGTATTTT. The encoded protein is CSARADTQYF.

J is TRBJ2-1 and V is TRBV6-1; D may be TRBD1 (6 bases). The CDR3 has 13 residues. Germline V gives CDR1 MNHNS, CDR2 SASEGT. Trimming shortened V by 2 bases and J by 9 bases, and 11 bases separated the two germline ends. The CDR3 loop is CASSETGWGEQFF. The CDR3 DNA reads as TGTGCCAGCAGTGAAACAGGGTGGGGTGAGCAGTTCTTC.

The chain has TRBV18 and TRBJ2-3; TRBD2 might be the D (5 bases). There are 15 residues in the CDR3. In germline, CDR1 is KGHSH, CDR2 LQKENI. Trimming pared 2 bases from V and 6 bases from J, leaving 15 bases between. CDR3 nucleotide sequence: TGTGCCAGCTCACCAACCGACGCAGCGGCGGATACGCAGTATTTT. Translation gives CASSPTDAAADTQYF.

V is TRBV21-1 and J is TRBJ2-3; the DNA was not compared with TRBD2, the D call given in the table. TRBV21-1 is a documented pseudogene. The CDR3 has 16 residues. The CDR3, as DNA: TGTGCCAGCAGCAAACTTCCGGGAGGGCCCTCTAATACGCAGTATTTT. Its protein is CASSKLPGGPSNTQYF.

The table lists this clonotype with a few counts. The J gene is TRBJ1-1, the V gene TRBV11-1, with unresolved D. The ends were cut back, 2 bases at V and 7 bases at J, with 8 bases in the middle. The CDR3 runs to 12 residues. CDR1 is SGHAT, CDR2 FQDESV, per germline (reference sequence). The CDR3 is CASSLYSREAFF. CDR3 nucleotides: TGTGCCAGCAGCTTATACTCTCGTGAAGCTTTCTTT.

This clonotype was seen only a few times. The chain couples TRBV28 to TRBJ2-5; the D gene could be TRBD1 or TRBD2 (6 bases each). V was pared by 6 bases and J by 2 bases, with 16 bases between. The CDR3 totals 15 residues. Germline V CDR1 and CDR2: MDHEN, SYDVKM. CDR3: CASSQLGGRQETQYF. Written as DNA, the CDR3 is TGTGCCAGCAGCCAACTAGGGGGGCGGCAAGAGACCCAGTACTTC.

This clonotype has a single count. Given a much more abundant clone one base away, this may be a read error. The rearrangement joins TRBV11-2 to TRBJ2-1, with a possible D match to TRBD2 (5 bases). In germline, CDR1 is SGHAT, CDR2 FQNNGV. The CDR3 runs 15 residues. Trimming cost V 3 bases and J 6 bases, with 15 bases left between them. In DNA form, the CDR3 reads TGTGCCAGCAGCTTGGTTAGCGCCAGCGGCAATGAGCAGTTCTTC. It yields the protein CASSLVSASGNEQFF.